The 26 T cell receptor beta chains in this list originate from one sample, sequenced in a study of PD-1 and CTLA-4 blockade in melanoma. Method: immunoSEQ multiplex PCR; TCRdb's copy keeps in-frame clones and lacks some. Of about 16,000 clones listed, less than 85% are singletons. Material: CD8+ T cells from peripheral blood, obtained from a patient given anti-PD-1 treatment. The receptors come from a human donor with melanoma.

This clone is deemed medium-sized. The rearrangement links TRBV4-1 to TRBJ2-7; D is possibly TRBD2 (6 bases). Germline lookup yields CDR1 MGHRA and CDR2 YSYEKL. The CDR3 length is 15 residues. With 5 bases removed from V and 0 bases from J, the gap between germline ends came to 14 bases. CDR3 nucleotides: TGCGCCAGCAGCTACGGGTCGGGGGTCTCCTACGAGCAGTACTTC. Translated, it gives CASSYGSGVSYEQYF.

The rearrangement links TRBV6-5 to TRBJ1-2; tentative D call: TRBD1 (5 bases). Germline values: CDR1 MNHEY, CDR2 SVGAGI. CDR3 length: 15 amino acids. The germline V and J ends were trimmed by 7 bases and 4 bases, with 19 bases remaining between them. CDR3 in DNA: TGTGCCAGCACCCCGTGGGAAGGGGCGGGCTATGGCTACACCTTC. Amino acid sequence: CASTPWEGAGYGYTF.

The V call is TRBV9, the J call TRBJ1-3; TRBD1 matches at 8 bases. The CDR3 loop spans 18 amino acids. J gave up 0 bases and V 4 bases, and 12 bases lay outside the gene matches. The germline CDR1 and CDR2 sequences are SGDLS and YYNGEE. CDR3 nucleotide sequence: TGTGCCAGCAGCTCCCAGGGACAGGCCTCGTTCTCTGGAAACACCATATATTTT. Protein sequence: CASSSQGQASFSGNTIYF.

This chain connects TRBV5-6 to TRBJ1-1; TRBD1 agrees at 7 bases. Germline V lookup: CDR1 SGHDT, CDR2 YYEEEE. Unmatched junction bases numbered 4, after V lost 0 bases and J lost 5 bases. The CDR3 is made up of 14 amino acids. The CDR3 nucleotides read TGTGCCAGCAGCTTGGGACAGGGAGCGACTGAAGCTTTCTTT. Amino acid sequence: CASSLGQGATEAFF.

CDR3 in amino acids: CASSLVGRGDEQYF. The CDR3 DNA sequence: TGTGCCAGCAGCTTGGTGGGCAGGGGCGACGAGCAGTACTTC. The V call is TRBV5-5, the J call TRBJ2-7; D may be TRBD1 (6 bases). V lost 0 bases, J lost 5 bases, and 12 bases lay in between. The CDR3 runs to 14 residues. Per germline, CDR1 SGHKS and CDR2 YYEKEE (reference sequence).

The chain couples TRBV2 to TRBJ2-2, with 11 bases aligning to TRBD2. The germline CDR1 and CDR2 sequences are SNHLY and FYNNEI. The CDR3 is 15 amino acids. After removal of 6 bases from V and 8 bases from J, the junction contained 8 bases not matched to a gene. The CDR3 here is CASRSLAGEEGELFF. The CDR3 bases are TGTGCCAGCAGATCACTAGCGGGAGAGGAGGGGGAGCTGTTTTTT. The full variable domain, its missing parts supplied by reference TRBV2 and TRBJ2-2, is EPEVTQTPSHQVTQMGQEVILRCVPISNHLYFYWYRQILGQKVEFLVSFYNNEISEKSEIFDDQFSVERPDGSNFTLKIRSTKLEDSAMYFCASRSLAGEEGELFFGEGSRLTVL.

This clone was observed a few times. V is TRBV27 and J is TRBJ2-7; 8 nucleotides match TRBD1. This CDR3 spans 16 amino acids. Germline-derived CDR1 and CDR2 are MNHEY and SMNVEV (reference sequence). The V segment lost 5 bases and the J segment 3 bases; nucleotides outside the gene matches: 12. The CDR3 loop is CASSIGQGLEGYEQYF. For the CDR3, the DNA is TGTGCCAGCAGTATCGGACAGGGTCTGGAGGGCTACGAGCAGTACTTC.

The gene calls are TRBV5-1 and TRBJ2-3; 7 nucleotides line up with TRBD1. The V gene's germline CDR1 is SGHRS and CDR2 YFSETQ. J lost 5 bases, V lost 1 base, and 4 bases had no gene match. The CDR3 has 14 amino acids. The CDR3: CASSLLTGEDTQYF. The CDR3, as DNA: TGCGCCAGCAGCTTGCTAACAGGGGAAGATACGCAGTATTTT.

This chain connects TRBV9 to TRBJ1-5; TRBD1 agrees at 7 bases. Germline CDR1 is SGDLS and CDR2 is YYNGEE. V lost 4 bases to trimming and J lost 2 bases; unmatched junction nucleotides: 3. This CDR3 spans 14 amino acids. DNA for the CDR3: TGTGCCAGCAGCTTAGGACAGGGCAATCAGCCCCAGCATTTT. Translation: CASSLGQGNQPQHF.

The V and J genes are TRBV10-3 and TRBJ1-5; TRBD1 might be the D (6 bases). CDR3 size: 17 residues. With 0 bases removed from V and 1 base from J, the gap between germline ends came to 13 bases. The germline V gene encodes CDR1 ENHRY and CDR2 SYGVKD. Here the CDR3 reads CAISESSGAESNQPQHF. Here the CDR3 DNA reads TGTGCCATCAGTGAGTCCTCGGGGGCTGAGAGCAATCAGCCCCAGCATTTT.

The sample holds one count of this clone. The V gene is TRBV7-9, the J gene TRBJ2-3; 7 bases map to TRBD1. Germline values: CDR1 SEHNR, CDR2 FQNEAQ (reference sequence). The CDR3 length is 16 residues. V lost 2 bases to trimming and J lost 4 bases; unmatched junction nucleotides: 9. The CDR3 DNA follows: TGTGCCAGCAGCTTACGAAGAGGGGGCGTTTCAGATACGCAGTATTTT. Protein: CASSLRRGGVSDTQYF.

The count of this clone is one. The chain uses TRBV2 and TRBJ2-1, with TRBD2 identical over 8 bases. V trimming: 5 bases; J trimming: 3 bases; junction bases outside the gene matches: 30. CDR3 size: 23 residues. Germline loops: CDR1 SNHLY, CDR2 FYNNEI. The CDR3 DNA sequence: TGTGCCAGCAGTAGTCCCGGGACTACCTACTCCAAATTAGCGGGGTCTTACTACAATGAGCAGTTCTTC. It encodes CASSSPGTTYSKLAGSYYNEQFF.

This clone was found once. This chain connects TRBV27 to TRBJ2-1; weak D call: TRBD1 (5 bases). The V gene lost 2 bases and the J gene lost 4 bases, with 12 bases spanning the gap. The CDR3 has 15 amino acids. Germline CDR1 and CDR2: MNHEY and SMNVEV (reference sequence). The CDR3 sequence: CASSLVRTLYNEQFF. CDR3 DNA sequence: TGTGCCAGCAGTTTAGTCCGGACATTATACAATGAGCAGTTCTTC.

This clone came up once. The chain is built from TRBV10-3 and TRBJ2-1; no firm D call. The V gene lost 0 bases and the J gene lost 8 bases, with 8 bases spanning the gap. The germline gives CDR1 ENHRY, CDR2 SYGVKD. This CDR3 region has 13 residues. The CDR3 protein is CAISESSAYEQFF. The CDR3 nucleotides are TGTGCCATCAGTGAGTCAAGCGCCTATGAGCAGTTCTTC.

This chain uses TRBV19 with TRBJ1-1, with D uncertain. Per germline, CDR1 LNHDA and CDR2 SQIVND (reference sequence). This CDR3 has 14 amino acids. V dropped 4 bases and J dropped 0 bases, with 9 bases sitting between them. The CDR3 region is CASSTGLMNTEAFF. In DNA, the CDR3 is TGTGCCAGTAGTACCGGGCTGATGAACACTGAAGCTTTCTTT.

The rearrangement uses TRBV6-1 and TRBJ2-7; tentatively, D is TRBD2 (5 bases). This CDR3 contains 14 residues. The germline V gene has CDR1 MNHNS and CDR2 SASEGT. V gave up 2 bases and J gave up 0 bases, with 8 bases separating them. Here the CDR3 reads CASSEYGSSYEQYF. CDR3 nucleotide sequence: TGTGCCAGCAGTGAATATGGGAGCTCCTACGAGCAGTACTTC.

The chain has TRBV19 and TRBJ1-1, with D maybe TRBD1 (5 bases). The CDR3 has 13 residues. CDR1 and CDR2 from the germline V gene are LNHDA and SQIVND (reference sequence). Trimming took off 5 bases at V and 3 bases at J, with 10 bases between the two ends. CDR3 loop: CASSHGTYTEAFF. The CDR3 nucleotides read TGTGCCAGTAGTCACGGGACTTACACTGAAGCTTTCTTT.

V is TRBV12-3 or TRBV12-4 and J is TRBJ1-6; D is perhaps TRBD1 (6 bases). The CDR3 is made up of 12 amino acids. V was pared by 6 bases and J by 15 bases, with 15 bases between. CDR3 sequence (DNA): TGTGCCAGCAGCCCCGGGCAGGGGCTCCTCCACTTT. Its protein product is CASSPGQGLLHF.

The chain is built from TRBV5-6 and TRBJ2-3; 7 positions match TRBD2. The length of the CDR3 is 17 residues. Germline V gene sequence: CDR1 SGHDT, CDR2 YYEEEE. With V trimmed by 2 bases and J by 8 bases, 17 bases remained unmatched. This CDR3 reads CASSFSSLGLRAITQYF. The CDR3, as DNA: TGTGCCAGCAGCTTCTCATCACTGGGACTAAGAGCGATTACGCAGTATTTT.

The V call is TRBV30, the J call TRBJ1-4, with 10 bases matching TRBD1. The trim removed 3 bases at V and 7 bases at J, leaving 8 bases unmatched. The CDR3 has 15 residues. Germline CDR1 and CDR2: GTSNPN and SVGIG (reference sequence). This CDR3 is CAWSETGGPAEKLFF. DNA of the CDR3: TGTGCCTGGAGCGAGACAGGGGGCCCGGCTGAAAAACTGTTTTTT.

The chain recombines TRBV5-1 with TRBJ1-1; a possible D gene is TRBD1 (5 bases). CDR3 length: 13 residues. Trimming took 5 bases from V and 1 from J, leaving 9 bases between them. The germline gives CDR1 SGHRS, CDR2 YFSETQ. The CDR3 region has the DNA TGCGCCAGCAGAGGGGAAAGGAACACTGAAGCTTTCTTT. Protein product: CASRGERNTEAFF.

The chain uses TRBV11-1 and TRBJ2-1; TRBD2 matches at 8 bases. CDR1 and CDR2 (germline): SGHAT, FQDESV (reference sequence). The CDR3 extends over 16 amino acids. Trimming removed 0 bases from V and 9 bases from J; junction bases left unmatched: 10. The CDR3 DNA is TGTGCCAGCAGCTTAGCGTCCTCGCGGGAGGCCCGTGAGCAGTTCTTC. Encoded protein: CASSLASSREAREQFF.

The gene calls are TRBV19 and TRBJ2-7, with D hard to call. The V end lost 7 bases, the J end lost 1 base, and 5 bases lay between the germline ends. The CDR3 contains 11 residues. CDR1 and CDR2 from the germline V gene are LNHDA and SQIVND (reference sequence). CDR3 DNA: TGTGCCAGTACCAGTTCCTACGAGCAGTACTTC. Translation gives CASTSSYEQYF.

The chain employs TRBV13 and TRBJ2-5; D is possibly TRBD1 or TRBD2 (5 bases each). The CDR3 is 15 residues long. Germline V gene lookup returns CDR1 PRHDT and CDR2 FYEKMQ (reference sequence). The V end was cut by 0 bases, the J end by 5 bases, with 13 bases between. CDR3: CASSLGALGAETQYF. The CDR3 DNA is TGTGCCAGCAGCTTAGGCGCGCTCGGGGCGGAGACCCAGTACTTC.

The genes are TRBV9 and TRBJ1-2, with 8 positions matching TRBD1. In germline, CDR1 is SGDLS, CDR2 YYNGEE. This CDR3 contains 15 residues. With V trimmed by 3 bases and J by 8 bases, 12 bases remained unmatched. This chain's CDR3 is CASSAMTGVGKGYTF. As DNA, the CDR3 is TGTGCCAGCAGCGCCATGACAGGGGTCGGGAAAGGCTACACCTTC.

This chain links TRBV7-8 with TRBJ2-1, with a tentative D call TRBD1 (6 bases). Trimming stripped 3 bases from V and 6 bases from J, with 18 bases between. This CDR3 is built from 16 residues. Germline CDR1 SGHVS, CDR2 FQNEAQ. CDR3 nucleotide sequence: TGTGCCAGCAGCTTCGCTCGGCAGGGGAATCTCAATGAGCAGTTCTTC. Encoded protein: CASSFARQGNLNEQFF.